Described below is a single T cell receptor (beta chain) sequence and its context. This sample was taken from a study of blood T cell repertoires in COVID-19. This table comes from immunoSEQ multiplex PCR, and its TCRdb copy is limited to in-frame clones, with some not included. The sample records about 140,000 clones, about 79% being singletons. Trimming cost V 2 bases and J 10 bases, with 9 bases left between them. Per the germline V gene, CDR1 is MNHEY and CDR2 is SVGAGI. The CDR3 totals 12 residues. Sample: PBMCs or T cells enriched from blood (not recorded which). The sequence was collected from a woman aged 45-59 years who had recovered from COVID-19. V usage is TRBV6-5 and J usage is TRBJ2-1; unclear D gene. This chain's CDR3 is CASSYISQEQFF. DNA of the CDR3: TGTGCCAGCAGTTACATCAGTCAGGAGCAGTTCTTC.